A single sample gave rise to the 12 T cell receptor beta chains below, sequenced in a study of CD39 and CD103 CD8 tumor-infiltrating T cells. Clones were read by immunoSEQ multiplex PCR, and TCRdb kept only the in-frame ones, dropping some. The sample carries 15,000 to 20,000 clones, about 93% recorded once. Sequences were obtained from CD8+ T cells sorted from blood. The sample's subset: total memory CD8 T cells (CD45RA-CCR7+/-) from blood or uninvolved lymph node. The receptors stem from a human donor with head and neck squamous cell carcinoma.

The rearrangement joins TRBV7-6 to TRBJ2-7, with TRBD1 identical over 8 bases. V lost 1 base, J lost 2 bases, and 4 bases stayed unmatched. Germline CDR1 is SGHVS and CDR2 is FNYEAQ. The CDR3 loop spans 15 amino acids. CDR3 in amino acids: CASSLDADRAYEQYF. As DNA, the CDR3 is TGTGCCAGCAGCTTAGATGCGGACAGGGCCTACGAGCAGTACTTC.

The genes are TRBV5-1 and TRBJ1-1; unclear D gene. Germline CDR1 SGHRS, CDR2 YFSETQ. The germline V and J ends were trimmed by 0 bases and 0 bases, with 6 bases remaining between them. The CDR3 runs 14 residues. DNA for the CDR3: TGCGCCAGCAGCTTGGGAGGTCTGAACACTGAAGCTTTCTTT. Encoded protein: CASSLGGLNTEAFF.

The CDR3 here is CASSPSSGPRSYEQYF. CDR3 nucleotide sequence: TGTGCCAGCAGTCCCTCCTCCGGGCCCCGCTCCTACGAGCAGTACTTC. This chain links TRBV27 with TRBJ2-7; D remains ambiguous. This CDR3 comprises 16 residues. From germline, CDR1 is MNHEY and CDR2 SMNVEV (reference sequence). The V end lost 5 bases, the J end lost 0 bases, and 17 bases lay between the germline ends.

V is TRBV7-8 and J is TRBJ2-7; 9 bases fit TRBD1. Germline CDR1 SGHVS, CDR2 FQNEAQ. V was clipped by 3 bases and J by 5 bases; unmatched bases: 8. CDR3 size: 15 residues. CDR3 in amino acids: CASSFTATGGDEQYF. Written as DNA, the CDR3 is TGTGCCAGCAGCTTCACTGCCACAGGGGGCGACGAGCAGTACTTC.

CDR3 in amino acids: CASSLSRYSNQPQHF. CDR3 DNA: TGTGCCAGCAGTTTGTCGCGTTATAGCAATCAGCCCCAGCATTTT. V is TRBV27 and J is TRBJ1-5, with D unresolved. CDR3 length: 15 amino acids. Between the trimmed V and J ends, which lost 3 bases and 0 bases, there was a span of 9 bases. In germline, CDR1 is MNHEY, CDR2 SMNVEV (reference sequence).

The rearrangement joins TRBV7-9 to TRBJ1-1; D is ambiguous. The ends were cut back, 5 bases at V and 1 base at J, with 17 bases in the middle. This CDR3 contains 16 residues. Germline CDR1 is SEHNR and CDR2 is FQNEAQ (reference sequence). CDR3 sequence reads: CASSDSVIGRNTEAFF. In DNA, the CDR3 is TGTGCCAGCAGCGATAGCGTTATCGGGCGGAACACTGAAGCTTTCTTT.

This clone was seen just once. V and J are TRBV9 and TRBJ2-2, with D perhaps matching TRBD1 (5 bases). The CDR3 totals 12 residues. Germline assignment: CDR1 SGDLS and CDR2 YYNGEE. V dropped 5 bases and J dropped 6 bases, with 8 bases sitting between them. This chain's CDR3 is CASSDSAGELFF. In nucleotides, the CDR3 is TGTGCCAGCAGTGACAGCGCCGGGGAGCTGTTTTTT.

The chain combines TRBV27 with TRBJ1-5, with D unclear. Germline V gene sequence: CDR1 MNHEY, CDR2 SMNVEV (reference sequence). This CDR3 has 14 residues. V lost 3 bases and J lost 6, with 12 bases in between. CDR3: CASSLLGGGQPQHF. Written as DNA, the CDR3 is TGTGCCAGCAGTTTGTTAGGAGGAGGTCAGCCCCAGCATTTT.

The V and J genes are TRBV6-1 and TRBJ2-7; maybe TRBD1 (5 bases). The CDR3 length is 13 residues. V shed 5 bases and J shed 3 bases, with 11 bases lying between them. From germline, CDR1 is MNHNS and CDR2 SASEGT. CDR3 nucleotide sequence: TGTGCCAGCAGTTCAGGGTTTGACTACGAGCAGTACTTC. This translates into CASSSGFDYEQYF.

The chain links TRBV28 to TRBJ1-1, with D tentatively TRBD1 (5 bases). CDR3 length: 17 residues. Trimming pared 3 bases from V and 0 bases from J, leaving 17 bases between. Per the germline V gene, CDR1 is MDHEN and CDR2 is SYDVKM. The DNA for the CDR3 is TGTGCCAGCAGTTTTCTGACGGGACGATCTATGAACACTGAAGCTTTCTTT. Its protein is CASSFLTGRSMNTEAFF.

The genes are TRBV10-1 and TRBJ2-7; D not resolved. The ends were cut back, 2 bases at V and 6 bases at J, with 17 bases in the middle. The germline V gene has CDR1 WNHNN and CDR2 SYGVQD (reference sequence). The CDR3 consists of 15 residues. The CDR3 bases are TGCGCCAGCAGTGAGACGGGTCACCTTATGGCCGAGCAGTACTTC. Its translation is CASSETGHLMAEQYF.

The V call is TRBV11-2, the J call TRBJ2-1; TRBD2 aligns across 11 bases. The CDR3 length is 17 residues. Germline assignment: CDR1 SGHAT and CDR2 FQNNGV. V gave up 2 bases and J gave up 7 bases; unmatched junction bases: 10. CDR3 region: CASSLMVSSGGYNEQFF. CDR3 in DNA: TGTGCCAGCAGCTTAATGGTATCTAGCGGGGGGTATAATGAGCAGTTCTTC.